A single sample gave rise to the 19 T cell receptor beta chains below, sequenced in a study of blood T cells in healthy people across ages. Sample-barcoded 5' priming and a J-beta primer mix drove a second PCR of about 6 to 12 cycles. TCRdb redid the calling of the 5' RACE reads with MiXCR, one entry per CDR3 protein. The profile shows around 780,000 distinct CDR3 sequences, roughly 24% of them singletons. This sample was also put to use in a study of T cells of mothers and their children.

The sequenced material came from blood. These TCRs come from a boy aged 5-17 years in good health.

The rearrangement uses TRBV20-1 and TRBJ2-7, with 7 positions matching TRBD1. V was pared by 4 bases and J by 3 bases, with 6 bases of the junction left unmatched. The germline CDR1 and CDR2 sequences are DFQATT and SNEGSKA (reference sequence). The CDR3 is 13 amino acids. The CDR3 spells CSATGTEFYEQYF. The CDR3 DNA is TGCAGTGCTACCGGGACAGAATTCTACGAGCAGTACTTC.

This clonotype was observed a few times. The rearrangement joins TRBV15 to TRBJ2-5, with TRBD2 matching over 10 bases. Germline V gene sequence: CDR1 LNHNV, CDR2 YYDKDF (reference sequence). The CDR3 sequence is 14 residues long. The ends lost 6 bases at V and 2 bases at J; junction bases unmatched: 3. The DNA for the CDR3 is TGTGCCACCAGTAGCGGGGGGCCTCAAGAGACCCAGTACTTC. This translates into CATSSGGPQETQYF.

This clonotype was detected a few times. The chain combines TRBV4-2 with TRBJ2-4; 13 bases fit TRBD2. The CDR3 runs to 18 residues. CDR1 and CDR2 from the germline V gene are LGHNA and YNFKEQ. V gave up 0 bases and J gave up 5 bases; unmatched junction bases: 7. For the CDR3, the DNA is TGTGCCAGCAGCCAAGATACTAGCGGGGGGGCCTTCCAAAACATTCAGTACTTC. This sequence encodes CASSQDTSGGAFQNIQYF.

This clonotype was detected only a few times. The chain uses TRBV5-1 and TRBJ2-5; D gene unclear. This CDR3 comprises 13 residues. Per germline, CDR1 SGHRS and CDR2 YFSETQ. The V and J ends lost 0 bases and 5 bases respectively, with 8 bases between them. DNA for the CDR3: TGCGCCAGCAGCTTGGACCAGGTGGAGACCCAGTACTTC. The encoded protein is CASSLDQVETQYF.

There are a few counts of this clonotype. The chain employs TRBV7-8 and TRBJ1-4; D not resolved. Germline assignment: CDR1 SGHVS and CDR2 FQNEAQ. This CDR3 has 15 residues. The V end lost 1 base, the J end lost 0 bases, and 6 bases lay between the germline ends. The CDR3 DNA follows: TGTGCCAGCAGCTTAGACGTTGCAACTAATGAAAAACTGTTTTTT. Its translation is CASSLDVATNEKLFF.

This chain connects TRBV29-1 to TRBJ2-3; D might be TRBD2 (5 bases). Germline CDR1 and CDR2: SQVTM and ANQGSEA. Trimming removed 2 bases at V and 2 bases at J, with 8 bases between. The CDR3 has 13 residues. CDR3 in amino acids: CSVETGITDTQYF. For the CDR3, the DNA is TGCAGCGTTGAAACCGGGATCACAGATACGCAGTATTTT.

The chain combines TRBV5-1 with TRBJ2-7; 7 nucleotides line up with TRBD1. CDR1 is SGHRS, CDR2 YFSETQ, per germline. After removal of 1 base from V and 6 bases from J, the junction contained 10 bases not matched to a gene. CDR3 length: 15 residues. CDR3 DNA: TGCGCCAGCAGCTTGCTGTCTAGCAGGGGGTTCGAGCAGTACTTC. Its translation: CASSLLSSRGFEQYF.

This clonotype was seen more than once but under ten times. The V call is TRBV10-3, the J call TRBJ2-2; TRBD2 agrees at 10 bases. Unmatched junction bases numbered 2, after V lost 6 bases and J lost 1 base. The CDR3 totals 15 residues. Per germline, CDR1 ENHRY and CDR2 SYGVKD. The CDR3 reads CAISPSGGNTGELFF. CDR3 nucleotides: TGTGCCATCAGCCCTAGCGGGGGGAACACCGGGGAGCTGTTTTTT.

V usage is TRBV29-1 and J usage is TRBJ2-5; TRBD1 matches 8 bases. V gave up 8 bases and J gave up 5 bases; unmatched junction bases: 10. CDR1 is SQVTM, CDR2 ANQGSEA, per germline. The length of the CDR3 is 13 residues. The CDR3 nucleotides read TGCAGCACCGCGCCCAGGGGGCGGGAGACCCAGTACTTC. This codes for CSTAPRGRETQYF.

CDR3 region: CASSPRAGGWETQYF. The CDR3 DNA follows: TGTGCCAGCAGTCCACGAGCGGGGGGGTGGGAGACCCAGTACTTC. The rearrangement joins TRBV28 to TRBJ2-5; 10 bases align to TRBD2. In germline, CDR1 is MDHEN, CDR2 SYDVKM. Trimming at V came to 5 bases and at J to 5 bases, leaving 8 bases not matched to a gene. The CDR3 spans 15 residues.

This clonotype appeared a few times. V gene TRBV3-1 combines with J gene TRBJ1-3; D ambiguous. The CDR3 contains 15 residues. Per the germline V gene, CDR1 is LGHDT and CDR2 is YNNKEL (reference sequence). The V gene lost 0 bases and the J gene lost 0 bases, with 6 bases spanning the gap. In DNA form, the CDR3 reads TGTGCCAGCAGCCAAGACACCTCCTCTGGAAACACCATATATTTT. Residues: CASSQDTSSGNTIYF.

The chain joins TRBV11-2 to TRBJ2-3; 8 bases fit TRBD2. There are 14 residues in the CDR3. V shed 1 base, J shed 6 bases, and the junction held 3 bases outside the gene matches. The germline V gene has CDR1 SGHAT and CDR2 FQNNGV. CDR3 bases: TGTGCCAGCAGCTTAGCGGGGGGGCTGGATACGCAGTATTTT. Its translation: CASSLAGGLDTQYF.

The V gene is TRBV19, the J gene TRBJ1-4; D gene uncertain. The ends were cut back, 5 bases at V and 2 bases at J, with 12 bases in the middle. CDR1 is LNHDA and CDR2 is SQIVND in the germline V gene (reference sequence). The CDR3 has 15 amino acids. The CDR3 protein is CASSQTDATNEKLFF. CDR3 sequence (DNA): TGTGCCAGTAGTCAAACAGACGCGACTAATGAAAAACTGTTTTTT.

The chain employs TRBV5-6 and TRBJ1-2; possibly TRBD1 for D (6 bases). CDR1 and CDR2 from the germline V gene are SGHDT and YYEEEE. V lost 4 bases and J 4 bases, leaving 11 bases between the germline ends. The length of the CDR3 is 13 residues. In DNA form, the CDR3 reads TGTGCCAGCAGCGGTGCAGGGGCCTATGGCTACACCTTC. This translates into CASSGAGAYGYTF.

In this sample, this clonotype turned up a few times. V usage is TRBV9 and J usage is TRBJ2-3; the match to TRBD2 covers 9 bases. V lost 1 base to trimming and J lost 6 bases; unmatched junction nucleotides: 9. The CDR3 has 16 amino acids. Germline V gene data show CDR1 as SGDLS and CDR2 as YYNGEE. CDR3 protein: CASSVTLAGPLDTQYF. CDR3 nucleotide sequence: TGTGCCAGCAGCGTAACGCTAGCGGGGCCCTTGGATACGCAGTATTTT.

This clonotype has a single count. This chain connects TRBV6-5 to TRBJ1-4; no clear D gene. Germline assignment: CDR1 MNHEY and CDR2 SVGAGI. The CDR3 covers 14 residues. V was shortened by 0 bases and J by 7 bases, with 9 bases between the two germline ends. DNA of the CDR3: TGTGCCAGCAGTTACTCAGTGCGGGGTGAAAAACTGTTTTTT. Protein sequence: CASSYSVRGEKLFF.

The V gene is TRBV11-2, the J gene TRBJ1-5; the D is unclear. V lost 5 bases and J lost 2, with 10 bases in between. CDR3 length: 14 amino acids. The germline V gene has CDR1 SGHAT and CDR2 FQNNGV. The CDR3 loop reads CASSPSEGNQPQHF. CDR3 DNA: TGTGCCAGCAGCCCCTCAGAAGGCAATCAGCCCCAGCATTTT.

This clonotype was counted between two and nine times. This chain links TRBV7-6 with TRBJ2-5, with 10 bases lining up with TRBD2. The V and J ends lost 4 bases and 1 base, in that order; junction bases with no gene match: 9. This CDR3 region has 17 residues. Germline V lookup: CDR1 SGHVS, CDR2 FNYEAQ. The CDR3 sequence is CASSSPRSGGVQETQYF. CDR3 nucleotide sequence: TGTGCCAGCAGCTCCCCCCGGAGCGGGGGGGTCCAAGAGACCCAGTACTTC. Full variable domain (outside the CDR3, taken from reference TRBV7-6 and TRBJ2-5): GAGVSQSPRYKVTKRGQDVALRCDPISGHVSLYWYRQALGQGPEFLTYFNYEAQQDKSGLPNDRFSAERPEGSISTLTIQRTEQRDSAMYRCASSSPRSGGVQETQYFGPGTRLLVL.

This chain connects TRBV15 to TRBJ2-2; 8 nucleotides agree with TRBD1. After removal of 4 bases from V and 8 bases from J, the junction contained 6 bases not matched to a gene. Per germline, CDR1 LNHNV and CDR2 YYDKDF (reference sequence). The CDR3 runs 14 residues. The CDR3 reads CATSIKQGVGELFF. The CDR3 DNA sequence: TGTGCCACCAGCATCAAACAGGGGGTTGGGGAGCTGTTTTTT. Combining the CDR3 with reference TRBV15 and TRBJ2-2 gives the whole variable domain DAMVIQNPRYQVTQFGKPVTLSCSQTLNHNVMYWYQQKSSQAPKLLFHYYDKDFNNEADTPDNFQSRRPNTSFCFLDIRSPGLGDTAMYLCATSIKQGVGELFFGEGSRLTVL.